This passage covers 3 T cell receptor beta chains from one sample sequenced in a study of blood T cells in healthy people across ages. Through a sample-barcoded 5' primer and a J-beta primer mix, a second PCR was run for 7 to 11 cycles. TCRdb processed the 5' RACE reads anew with MiXCR; each CDR3 protein has one entry. The sample shows about 830,000 distinct CDR3 sequences, about 62% of them seen only once. Sequencing was carried out using blood. The source of these receptors is a man aged 25-45 years in good health.

The chain couples TRBV12-3 or TRBV12-4 to TRBJ2-7; unclear D gene. Trimming took 6 bases from V and 7 from J, leaving 16 bases between them. The CDR3 runs to 13 residues. The CDR3, as DNA: TGTGCCAGCAGCTTGGTGGAGATAGGGGAGCAGTACTTC. This codes for CASSLVEIGEQYF.

This clonotype was seen more than once but under ten times. The chain carries TRBV7-2 and TRBJ2-1; 7 bases are shared with TRBD2. Trimming cost V 10 bases and J 6 bases; bases outside gene matches: 9. CDR1 and CDR2 from the germline V gene are SGHTA and FQGNSA. The CDR3 runs 13 residues. The CDR3 DNA reads TGTGCCATCTCCCAGCGGGGTGGCAATGAGCAGTTCTTC. Translation gives CAISQRGGNEQFF.

The rearrangement joins TRBV7-9 to TRBJ1-2; D remains unclear. Between the trimmed V and J ends, which lost 0 bases and 11 bases, there was a span of 10 bases. This CDR3 is built from 12 residues. CDR1 is SEHNR and CDR2 is FQNEAQ in the germline V gene (reference sequence). The CDR3 sequence is CASSLALGGYTF. CDR3 nucleotide sequence: TGTGCCAGCAGCTTAGCATTGGGCGGTTACACCTTC.